Listed below are T cell receptor beta chains from one sample, sequenced in a study of cytomegalovirus exposure and HLA in healthy donors. TCRdb's table, derived via immunoSEQ multiplex PCR, lists solely in-frame clones and lacks some. Of roughly 130,000 clones listed, 80% to 85% are singletons. Sequencing used PBMCs. These receptors all stem from a man younger than 40 in good health and CMV-seronegative. Each CDR3 is given with its conserved first and last residue. D genes are given only for firm matches. Part of the rows lack a size; the others show once, few, many or a class for expanded clones.

d_call	clone_size	v_call	j_call	cdr3_nt	cdr3_aa
-	-	TRBV21-1	TRBJ1-6	TGTGCCAGCAGCTTAACGAGCTCCTATAATTCACCCCTCCACTTT	CASSLTSSYNSPLHF
TRBD2	-	TRBV6-5	TRBJ2-3	TGTGCCAGCAGTTCAACTCCGGGACTAGCGGGGGGTAGTCTCCTTTTT	CASSSTPGLAGGSLLF
TRBD2	-	TRBV19	TRBJ2-5	TGTGCCAGTAGTTACACGGGGCCGGGAGGGGAGACCCAGTACTTC	CASSYTGPGGETQYF
TRBD2	-	TRBV6-4	TRBJ2-3	TGTGCCAGCAGTGATTCTAGCGGGGCCACAGATACGCAGTATTTT	CASSDSSGATDTQYF
-	few	TRBV6-1	TRBJ2-5	TGTGCCAGCGGGGGGGCTCCCCAAGAGACCCAGTACTTC	CASGGAPQETQYF
-	-	TRBV11-2	TRBJ1-4	TGTGCCAGCAGCTTTTTGAGTGAAAAACTGTTTTTT	CASSFLSEKLFF
TRBD1	once	TRBV7-2	TRBJ1-5	TGTGCCAGCAGCTCCGCACCGGGACAGGGGGATTGGGGCAATCAGCCCCAGCATTTT	CASSSAPGQGDWGNQPQHF
-	-	TRBV7-2	TRBJ2-5	TGTGCCAGCAGCTTCGATAGGAGCGAGACCCAGTACTTC	CASSFDRSETQYF
TRBD1	-	TRBV6-5	TRBJ2-1	TGTGCCAGCAGTTACCCGGACAGGACTGGTGAGCAGTTCTTC	CASSYPDRTGEQFF
-	once	TRBV6-5	TRBJ1-5	TGTGCCAGCAGTTCCAGGACAGGCAATCAGCCCCAGCATTTT	CASSSRTGNQPQHF
-	-	TRBV2	TRBJ1-5	TGTGCCAGCAGTGAAGGAGGGAGGCGGACTTTTCAGCCCCAGCATTTT	CASSEGGRRTFQPQHF
-	-	TRBV5-1	TRBJ2-7	TGCGCCAGCAGTTCCGGTCTGATACGCGAGCAGTACTTC	CASSSGLIREQYF
-	-	TRBV6-5	TRBJ2-1	TGTGCCAGCAGCCCATTCAGCGGCTCCTACAATGAGCAGTTCTTC	CASSPFSGSYNEQFF
-	-	TRBV18	TRBJ2-5	TGTGCCAGCTCCCCGAGTTACCAAGAGACCCAGTACTTC	CASSPSYQETQYF
-	-	TRBV7-9	TRBJ2-7	TGTGCCAGCAGCTTTTTAGGGGCCCCCTACGAGCAGTACTTC	CASSFLGAPYEQYF
-	-	TRBV9	TRBJ2-3	TGTGCCAGCAGCGTAGGAGGTCCCGCTTCCATGAGCACAGATACGCAGTATTTT	CASSVGGPASMSTDTQYF
TRBD1	-	TRBV11-2	TRBJ2-5	TGTGCCAGCAGCTTAGTCTACAGGGGAGAGACCCAGTACTTC	CASSLVYRGETQYF
-	-	TRBV20-1	TRBJ1-1	TGCAGTGCTCTTCCTCACACTGAAGCTTTCTTT	CSALPHTEAFF
TRBD1	-	TRBV6-6	TRBJ2-5	TGTGCCAGCGGTCCTGACAGGGGGCAAGAGACCCAGTACTTC	CASGPDRGQETQYF
-	-	TRBV27	TRBJ2-7	TGTGCCAGCAGTCCTCCTGGGCCCCGAGTCCACGAGCAGTACTTC	CASSPPGPRVHEQYF
-	-	TRBV9	TRBJ1-1	TGTGCCAGCAGCGCAGGGTTGAACACTGAAGCTTTCTTT	CASSAGLNTEAFF
-	-	TRBV27	TRBJ2-7	TGTGCCAGCAGTTTAGGGCGGACAGAGAGCTCCTACGAGCAGTACTTC	CASSLGRTESSYEQYF
-	-	TRBV30	TRBJ2-7	TGTGCCTGGACCCAGGGAACGGTTTACGAGCAGTACTTC	CAWTQGTVYEQYF
TRBD2	-	TRBV6-1	TRBJ2-2	TGTGCCAGCAATCCAGCGGGGGGCGCCGGGGAGCTGTTTTTT	CASNPAGGAGELFF
TRBD2	-	TRBV5-1	TRBJ2-1	TGCGCCAGCAGCTTGATAGCGGGGGAGGAGCAGTTCTTC	CASSLIAGEEQFF
-	few	TRBV19	TRBJ1-1	TGTGCCAGTAGTACCGGCCAGGCGCTCCCGAACACTGAAGCTTTCTTT	CASSTGQALPNTEAFF
-	-	TRBV10-3	TRBJ2-2	TGTGCCATCAGTGAGTCGGGGCTTCGATTGTTCGGGGAGCTGTTTTTT	CAISESGLRLFGELFF
TRBD2	-	TRBV6-1	TRBJ2-3	TGTGCCAGCACATGGACTAGCGCACCCACAGATACGCAGTATTTT	CASTWTSAPTDTQYF
-	-	TRBV4-1	TRBJ2-4	TGCGCCAGCAGCCAAATTATTGGAGCGGCAGGCCCATGGGGAAAAAACAGTCAGTACTTC	CASSQIIGAAGPWGKNSQYF
TRBD1	-	TRBV2	TRBJ1-2	TGTGCCAGCAGGGGCCGACAGGGGGCCATTGGCTACACCTTC	CASRGRQGAIGYTF
-	-	TRBV28	TRBJ2-7	TGTGCCAGCAGTTCTAACTATCGGGATTACGAGCAGTACTTC	CASSSNYRDYEQYF
-	-	TRBV6-5	TRBJ2-7	TGTGCCAGTCTCTCCGGGTTCGGCGAGCAGTACTTC	CASLSGFGEQYF
-	-	TRBV10-3	TRBJ2-1	TGTGCCATCGGCACCGGCGGGGTGTACAATGAGCAGTTCTTC	CAIGTGGVYNEQFF